This T cell receptor beta chain came from a study of immune cell composition in non-small cell lung cancer (dated by TCRdb to about 2017). Background for the entire study: To assign histologic subtype, which was mostly lung adenocarcinoma or squamous cell carcinoma, H&E was combined with p63, CK5, Napsin A and TTF-1 immunohistochemistry. Using Adaptive Biotechnologies, the researchers ran TCR-beta sequencing on 34 paired NSCLC tumour and non-adjacent lung specimens, along with 26 tumour-only specimens. Supplementary cohort #1, 10 lung adenocarcinoma cases, had paired tumour/lung TCR-beta sequencing and TIL populations generated to assess tumour reactivity. The subtype comparisons left out a handful of tumour specimens with TCR-beta data because those specimens were rare histological subtypes. What the study reported, not specific to this receptor: Nearly half of NSCLC cases had tumour-associated clones >0.5%, found in about 36% of adenocarcinomas compared with around 75% of squamous carcinomas. Only around ten cases were included in the reactivity cohort, and sequence sharing between tumour-reactive clones and the dominant in vivo tumour-associated clones was not shown. In around ten adenocarcinoma cases, a strong correlation was found between maximal tumour-associated clone frequency and TIL tumour reactivity, whereas no such correlation was found between overall clonality and TIL tumour reactivity. No significant correlation was found between smoking pack-years and tumour TCR-beta clonality.

Normal lung samples came from the same patient and were non-adjacent lung tissue collected as far from the tumour as possible, with a minimum distance of 3 cm. From frozen aliquots of unsorted single-cell suspensions, genomic DNA was isolated using the QIAamp DNA kit. Tissues arrived within 2 hours of resection and were immediately processed into single-cell suspensions. Tissue was mechanically dissociated and enzymatically digested with DNase I, collagenase I and hyaluronidase for 25 to 35 minutes at 37 °C, then filtered and RBC-lysed. TCR-beta CDR3 regions were amplified from genomic DNA by a two-step multiplex PCR, with the second step adding Illumina-compatible adaptors. TCR-beta immunosequencing was performed on an Illumina platform as a commercial immunoSEQ service. The published analysis was carried out like this. Repertoires were described by productive clonality and by Top 10 Clones, which is the percentage of T-cell templates coming from the ten most frequent sequences. Productive clonality ranged from 0 to 1, with 1 indicating a monoclonal population. Tumour-associated clones were defined as sequences comprising at least 0.1% of tumour T-cell templates but absent from matched non-adjacent lung, identified via log10 scatter plots. Student's t-tests were used for two-group comparisons, ANOVA was used for stages, and linear regression was used for relationships, with analyses conducted in GraphPad Prism7 and R. TCRdb took over this immuneACCESS table, retaining in-frame rearrangements with V and J assigned. Such tables are incomplete; in checked studies, under half of the missing clones stem from an unresolved V gene, and the remainder is unexplained. V and J calls and clone size are copied from that table; D and trimming were computed from the DNA. This sample lists roughly 3,100 clones; around two thirds were detected once. The ten largest clones add up to around 18% of the sample.

This clone has only a few counts. Its antigen remains undetermined. Within one base of it there is no much larger clone, and no base qualities were kept. The CDR3 goes from the cysteine to the phenylalanine over 16 residues. CDR3 DNA is the only sequence kept; it has 48 bases, read in frame from the first base. The germline V gene yields ENHRY for CDR1 and SYGVKD for CDR2. The V end loses 0 bases and the J end loses 2 bases, and a stretch of 13 bases separates them. Material: non-adjacent lung tissue. The V and J segments used are TRBV10-3 and TRBJ1-2; the D gene remains uncertain. The receptor's source is a human donor with non-small cell lung cancer. Here is the DNA: TGTGCCATCAGTGAGTCTTACGGGGAGAGGAACTATGGCTACACCTTC. This yields the protein CAISESYGERNYGYTF.